This TCR beta chain was captured by sequencing in a study of blood T cell repertoires in COVID-19 (dated by TCRdb to the early 2020s). Regarding the complete study: Samples from collaborators originated in the United States, Italy and Spain and spanned both the acute and convalescent phases of COVID-19. The repertoires were released in a freely available public database meant as a resource for research on the immune response to SARS-CoV-2. Samples were obtained from the ongoing ImmuneRACE study (first 160 participants) and from some 1,200 subjects provided by 6 global collaborators. Where available, HLA class I and class II types were taken from metadata supplied by the sample provider and were not determined by assay-based typing. The prospective study material was composed of cDNA or gDNA derived from T cells, B-cell-depleted T cells, or PBMCs. The sample metadata nearly always contained a de-identified subject ID, COVID-19 status, age in years and sex. The dataset comprised deeply sampled blood TCRbeta repertoires from subjects exposed to, actively infected with, or recovered from COVID-19.

The full study reports these points: The quantity of clinical and demographic metadata differed by source and by participant and was supplied without curation.

The immunoSEQ Assay, a bias-controlled multiplex PCR, was used to amplify TCRbeta CDR3 regions from genomic DNA. Per the authors' processing: The number of nucleated cells in each sample was estimated by amplification of reference gene primers within the assay. Sequence reads were collapsed and filtered to measure the absolute abundance of every unique TCRbeta CDR3 rearrangement. For each sample, productive Simpson clonality was calculated as the square root of Simpson's diversity index over productive rearrangements. This is the immuneACCESS table as TCRdb keeps it, with only in-frame sequences that have V and J called. A part of the clones is gone; compared with another copy, unresolved V genes explain less than half, and the rest is unexplained. D and trimming were read from the DNA, whereas the V and J calls and clone size are those reported in that table. This sample comprises about 230,000 clones, around nine tenths of them detected only once. The ten largest clones take up 2.5% to 3.5% of the sample.

For this clone: The antigen it binds to is not known. Nothing much larger sits one base from this clone, and base qualities are not available.

Each collaborating institution followed its own protocols to collect whole blood in K2EDTA tubes. For TCRbeta analysis, collaborators shipped samples in one of three forms: frozen whole blood, isolated PBMCs, or DNA extracted from either of those sample types. The CDR3 numbers 13 residues from cysteine through phenylalanine. Only CDR3 DNA is held: 39 bases, read in frame from base 1. Germline trimming: 9 bases from V, 3 bases from J; junction bases outside gene matches: 7. CDR1 and CDR2 were assigned from the germline V gene as SNHLY and FYNNEI. Sequenced material: peripheral blood. This receptor chain uses TRBV2 and TRBJ2-7, with 8 junctional bases fitting TRBD1. The TCR was taken from a woman in her sixties or seventies with acute or convalescent COVID-19. The CDR3 protein: CASVGDRGYEQYF. The bases read TGTGCCAGTGTAGGAGACAGGGGCTACGAGCAGTACTTC.